This TCR beta chain was captured by sequencing in a study of technical replicates of blood from several donors. In germline, CDR1 is SGHTA, CDR2 FQGNSA. This CDR3 is built from 14 residues. Deletions cut 8 bases from V and 4 bases from J, with 15 bases between. Libraries were prepared by immunoSEQ multiplex PCR; TCRdb keeps only in-frame clonotypes and omits some of them. The table records more than 45,000 clones, 90% to 95% of them present only once. V and J are TRBV7-2 and TRBJ2-1; tentative D call: TRBD2 (6 bases). The receptor comes from a human donor in good health. Some clones in this sample may be carry-over from other donors' samples. The sample taken for sequencing was PBMCs. CDR3 loop: CASLGAGPYNEQFF. In DNA form, the CDR3 reads TGTGCCAGCCTAGGGGCGGGACCTTACAATGAGCAGTTCTTC. Using reference TRBV7-2 and TRBJ2-1 for the parts outside the CDR3, the full variable domain is GAGVSQSPSNKVTEKGKDVELRCDPISGHTALYWYRQSLGQGLEFLIYFQGNSAPDKSGLPSDRFSAERTGGSVSTLTIQRTQQEDSAVYLCASLGAGPYNEQFFGPGTRLTVL.